These 4 T cell receptor beta chains were sequenced from one sample in a study of blood T cell repertoires in COVID-19. Libraries were prepared by immunoSEQ multiplex PCR; TCRdb keeps only in-frame clonotypes and omits some of them. The top ten hold around 0.99% of the sample, which has about 250,000 clones, around nine tenths seen once. The specimen was peripheral blood. The receptors originated from a woman in her thirties or forties who had recovered from COVID-19.

This clone was detected only once. The V gene is TRBV9, the J gene TRBJ2-7; D gene uncertain. Trimming took 3 bases from V and 6 from J, leaving 7 bases between them. The CDR3 runs 11 residues. The V gene's germline CDR1 is SGDLS and CDR2 YYNGEE. For the CDR3, the DNA is TGTGCCAGCAGCGCCGGTAGCGAGCAGTACTTC. This gives the protein CASSAGSEQYF.

The chain combines TRBV6-2 or TRBV6-3 with TRBJ2-7; TRBD2 matches at 7 bases. With V trimmed by 4 bases and J by 6 bases, 6 bases remained unmatched. The CDR3 covers 13 residues. Germline CDR1 and CDR2: MNHEY and SVGEGT. The CDR3 DNA sequence: TGTGCCAGCAGTTCCCGCCGCGGGGGCGAGCAGTACTTC. This sequence encodes CASSSRRGGEQYF.

This chain uses TRBV10-3 with TRBJ1-5; D is unresolved. CDR1 and CDR2 from the germline V gene are ENHRY and SYGVKD. Trimming left V 8 bases short and J 7 bases short, with 18 bases between. CDR3 size: 14 residues. The CDR3 DNA is TGTGCCATCGGCTCCGATGTCCCATCCCAGCCCCAGCATTTT. Its translation: CAIGSDVPSQPQHF.

CDR3 in amino acids: CAIRAGLGEQFF. CDR3 nucleotides: TGTGCCATCAGGGCAGGACTAGGCGAGCAGTTCTTC. This rearrangement joins TRBV10-3 to TRBJ2-1; 7 bases fit TRBD2. The trim removed 6 bases at V and 10 bases at J, leaving 6 bases unmatched. The V gene's germline CDR1 is ENHRY and CDR2 SYGVKD. This CDR3 is built from 12 residues.